Following are 32 T cell receptor beta chains from one sample sequenced in a study of vaccination and CD4 T cells after COVID-19. The treatment was: 10-day PBMC culture with coronavirus spike peptide pools or control peptides (ViraFEST assay). With the Oncomine TCR Beta short-read assay, DNA from cultured CD4+ T cells was sequenced. TCRdb reanalysed the PCR reads using MiXCR and keeps one entry per CDR3 protein. The sample has approximately 18,000 distinct CDR3 sequences, over 60% seen once; the top ten hold approximately 18%. Antigen specificity for these receptors is unknown. This specimen was CD4+ T cells from blood, cultured in vitro, taken after SARS-CoV-2 vaccination. All receptors come from a human donor who received a COVID-19 vaccine.

V usage is TRBV6-1 and J usage is TRBJ2-2; weak D call: TRBD1 (6 bases). CDR1 is MNHNS, CDR2 SASEGT, per germline. The CDR3 has 15 residues. Trimming pared 6 bases from V and 0 bases from J, leaving 11 bases between. In nucleotides, the CDR3 is TGTGCCAGCAGCCTGACAGGTTCGAACACCGGGGAGCTGTTTTTT. Translation gives CASSLTGSNTGELFF.

The V and J genes are TRBV7-2 and TRBJ2-7, with 12 positions matching TRBD2. J was trimmed by 3 bases and V by 7 bases; bases with no gene match: 13. CDR3 size: 17 residues. CDR1 is SGHTA and CDR2 is FQGNSA in the germline V gene. The CDR3 region has the DNA TGTGCCAGCACCCTAGCTGGGTCTAGCGGGGGGGTCTACGAGCAGTACTTC. This sequence encodes CASTLAGSSGGVYEQYF.

The V gene is TRBV2, the J gene TRBJ2-3; D might be TRBD1 (6 bases). This CDR3 contains 14 residues. V lost 10 bases, J lost 2 bases, and 16 bases lay in between. Germline CDR1 SNHLY, CDR2 FYNNEI. CDR3 DNA sequence: TGTGCCACCACTAGACAGGTGATCACAGATACGCAGTATTTT. As protein: CATTRQVITDTQYF.

V usage is TRBV12-3 or TRBV12-4 and J usage is TRBJ2-1; D remains ambiguous. The germline V and J ends were trimmed by 3 bases and 0 bases, with 18 bases remaining between them. The CDR3 runs 18 residues. CDR3 bases: TGTGCCAGCAGTTTTGGTCATAGGAAGGGTAGCTCCTACAATGAGCAGTTCTTC. Amino acids: CASSFGHRKGSSYNEQFF.

V is TRBV20-1 and J is TRBJ2-3; D is possibly TRBD2 (7 bases). Trimming shortened V by 7 bases and J by 6 bases, and 17 bases separated the two germline ends. The CDR3 length is 13 residues. Germline V gene lookup returns CDR1 DFQATT and CDR2 SNEGSKA (reference sequence). CDR3 bases: TGCAGTGTCCGGACGGGGGGCCGGGATACGCAGTATTTT. Amino acid sequence: CSVRTGGRDTQYF.

The chain couples TRBV3-1 to TRBJ1-6, with 7 nucleotides matching TRBD1. Germline V CDR1 and CDR2: LGHDT, YNNKEL (reference sequence). This CDR3 has 14 amino acids. The V gene end was trimmed by 4 bases and the J gene end by 10 bases; junction bases not matched to a gene: 7. CDR3 nucleotides: TGTGCCAGCAGCCGACAGGGTTCCGGATCACCCCTCCACTTT. This gives the protein CASSRQGSGSPLHF.

This clonotype was detected a few times. V usage is TRBV14 and J usage is TRBJ1-2; a possible D gene is TRBD1 (5 bases). Germline V gene lookup returns CDR1 SGHDN and CDR2 FVKESK. The CDR3 totals 13 residues. V lost 4 bases and J 3 bases, leaving 9 bases between the germline ends. The CDR3 coding sequence is TGTGCCAGCAGCCTCAGGGTTTACTATGGCTACACCTTC. Translating gives CASSLRVYYGYTF.

The V and J genes are TRBV2 and TRBJ2-5; possible D gene TRBD1, 5 bases. Trimming stripped 5 bases from V and 7 bases from J, with 11 bases between. Germline values: CDR1 SNHLY, CDR2 FYNNEI. CDR3 size: 12 residues. CDR3 DNA: TGTGCCAGCAGTAGGAGACAGTCGACCCAGTACTTC. Translation gives CASSRRQSTQYF.

The chain combines TRBV7-2 with TRBJ1-1; D uncertain. Trimming cost V 5 bases and J 2 bases, with 12 bases left between them. The germline CDR1 and CDR2 sequences are SGHTA and FQGNSA. The CDR3 extends over 14 amino acids. CDR3 DNA sequence: TGTGCCAGCAGCCGGCCGCGGTTAAACACTGAAGCTTTCTTT. It yields the protein CASSRPRLNTEAFF.

This clonotype came up a few times. The chain is built from TRBV19 and TRBJ1-1; 9 bases fit TRBD1. CDR3 length: 15 amino acids. The junction had 9 bases not matched to a gene; V was cut back by 4 bases and J by 6 bases. Germline CDR1 LNHDA, CDR2 SQIVND (reference sequence). The CDR3 DNA sequence: TGTGCCAGTAGTACGGGACAGGGAGCGGGCCCTGAAGCTTTCTTT. It codes for CASSTGQGAGPEAFF.

The chain joins TRBV15 to TRBJ2-1; D possibly corresponds to TRBD2 (6 bases). Deletions cut 6 bases from V and 5 bases from J, with 11 bases between. The CDR3 is 13 residues long. The V gene's germline CDR1 is LNHNV and CDR2 YYDKDF (reference sequence). The CDR3 bases are TGTGCCACCAGTACGGACTACAACAATGAGCAGTTCTTC. Its protein is CATSTDYNNEQFF.

This clonotype has only one observation. V is TRBV24-1 and J is TRBJ1-3; D gene unclear. This CDR3 region has 12 residues. The V gene lost 6 bases and the J gene lost 0 bases, with 2 bases spanning the gap. Germline CDR1 is KGHDR and CDR2 is SFDVKD. This chain's CDR3 is CATSLSGNTIYF. CDR3 DNA sequence: TGTGCCACCAGTCTCTCTGGAAACACCATATATTTT.

The chain recombines TRBV11-2 with TRBJ1-2, with TRBD1 matching 10 bases. Germline assignment: CDR1 SGHAT and CDR2 FQNNGV. CDR3 size: 14 residues. V was pared by 4 bases and J by 8 bases, with 7 bases of the junction left unmatched. The CDR3 region is CASSSTGTGVGYTF. CDR3 DNA sequence: TGTGCCAGCAGCTCTACCGGGACAGGGGTCGGCTACACCTTC.

The chain couples TRBV19 to TRBJ2-5, with D hard to call. This CDR3 contains 13 residues. Trimming took 4 bases from V and 2 from J, leaving 8 bases between them. Germline CDR1 LNHDA, CDR2 SQIVND (reference sequence). CDR3 DNA: TGTGCCAGTAGTAATATTGGGCAAGAGACCCAGTACTTC. It codes for CASSNIGQETQYF.

The CDR3 spells CASSLDTGEQETQYF. The CDR3 DNA reads TGTGCCAGCAGCTTAGATACAGGGGAGCAAGAGACCCAGTACTTC. The chain links TRBV11-2 to TRBJ2-5, with 7 bases aligning to TRBD1. V was clipped by 0 bases and J by 2 bases; unmatched bases: 3. CDR3 length equals 15 residues. CDR1 is SGHAT and CDR2 is FQNNGV in the germline V gene.

The J gene is TRBJ1-2, the V gene TRBV12-3 or TRBV12-4; D unresolved. Trimming took off 1 base at V and 8 bases at J, with 8 bases between the two ends. The CDR3 length is 12 residues. CDR3 amino acids: CASSLGSSGYTF. The CDR3 nucleotides are TGTGCCAGCAGTTTAGGCAGTTCCGGCTACACCTTC.

The V gene is TRBV7-9, the J gene TRBJ1-2; 10 positions agree with TRBD1. This CDR3 has 14 amino acids. The J segment lost 7 bases and the V segment lost 8 bases, leaving 10 bases of the junction unmatched. Germline CDR1 SEHNR, CDR2 FQNEAQ (reference sequence). The CDR3 sequence: CASWPDRGRGGYTF. The CDR3 DNA sequence: TGTGCCAGCTGGCCCGACAGGGGGCGAGGTGGCTACACCTTC.

The chain recombines TRBV19 with TRBJ1-2; 7 positions agree with TRBD1. Germline V gene sequence: CDR1 LNHDA, CDR2 SQIVND (reference sequence). With V trimmed by 8 bases and J by 4 bases, 4 bases remained unmatched. The CDR3 loop spans 12 amino acids. This CDR3 reads CASVDRVYGYTF. In DNA form, the CDR3 reads TGTGCCAGTGTAGACAGGGTCTATGGCTACACCTTC. Together with reference TRBV19 and TRBJ1-2, the CDR3 gives the full variable domain: DGGITQSPKYLFRKEGQNVTLSCEQNLNHDAMYWYRQDPGQGLRLIYYSQIVNDFQKGDIAEGYSVSREKKESFPLTVTSAQKNPTAFYLCASVDRVYGYTFGSGTRLTVV.

CDR3 DNA: TGTGCCAGCAGTTTACGGGAACGCAGAGCTTTCTTT. Translating it yields CASSLRERRAFF. J is TRBJ1-1 and V is TRBV12-3 or TRBV12-4; no reliable D call. The CDR3 runs to 12 residues. The ends were cut back, 2 bases at V and 10 bases at J, with 11 bases in the middle.

The chain has TRBV5-4 and TRBJ1-2, with 10 bases matching TRBD1. There are 13 residues in the CDR3. V trimming: 0 bases; J trimming: 7 bases; junction bases outside the gene matches: 0. Germline values: CDR1 SGHNT, CDR2 YYREEE (reference sequence). The CDR3 DNA reads as TGTGCCAGCAGCTTGGGGACAGGGGGTGGCTACACCTTC. Its protein product is CASSLGTGGGYTF.

The chain joins TRBV6-1 to TRBJ2-3, with TRBD2 identical over 10 bases. The CDR3 extends over 19 amino acids. CDR1 and CDR2 from the germline V gene are MNHNS and SASEGT. Trimming took 3 bases from V and 2 from J; bases not matched to a gene: 14. CDR3 sequence reads: CASSDVSGGASVYTDTQYF. Here the CDR3 DNA reads TGTGCCAGCAGTGATGTGAGCGGGGGGGCTTCAGTTTACACAGATACGCAGTATTTT.

This clonotype was picked up one time. The rearrangement uses TRBV28 and TRBJ2-4; TRBD2 agrees at 7 bases. The CDR3 loop spans 14 amino acids. Germline V lookup: CDR1 MDHEN, CDR2 SYDVKM. The junction had 5 bases not matched to a gene; V was cut back by 2 bases and J by 7 bases. The CDR3 region has the DNA TGTGCCAGCAGTTTAGGAGGGGAGGGGAACATTCAGTACTTC. The encoded protein is CASSLGGEGNIQYF.

This clonotype was seen a handful of times. The gene calls are TRBV21-1 and TRBJ1-5; TRBD1 was called by the table and not checked on the DNA. TRBV21-1 is noted as a pseudogene. This CDR3 comprises 16 residues. This CDR3 is CASSSRDRGGNQPQHF. The CDR3 nucleotides are TGTGCCAGCAGCAGCCGGGACAGGGGAGGCAATCAGCCCCAGCATTTT.

J is TRBJ2-3 and V is TRBV20-1, with 7 bases aligning to TRBD1. V dropped 0 bases and J dropped 6; count of bases not matched to a gene: 9. CDR1 is DFQATT, CDR2 SNEGSKA, per germline (reference sequence). The CDR3 extends over 15 amino acids. CDR3 in DNA: TGCAGTGCTAGAGACGCCAGGGGGTCCGTGGATACGCAGTATTTT. Its translation: CSARDARGSVDTQYF.

V gene TRBV2 combines with J gene TRBJ2-3, with 12 nucleotides matching TRBD2. CDR1 and CDR2 (germline): SNHLY, FYNNEI. Trimming at V came to 8 bases and at J to 8 bases, leaving 8 bases not matched to a gene. CDR3 length: 14 residues. Here the CDR3 reads CASDASGGAGTQYF. The CDR3 DNA sequence: TGTGCCAGCGATGCTAGCGGGGGGGCTGGTACGCAGTATTTT.

This clonotype appeared once. V is TRBV6-1 and J is TRBJ2-1, with 10 bases lining up with TRBD1. Germline CDR1 and CDR2: MNHNS and SASEGT. After removal of 5 bases from V and 3 bases from J, the junction contained 7 bases not matched to a gene. The length of the CDR3 is 16 residues. CDR3 protein: CASSKHGTGVYNEQFF. DNA of the CDR3: TGTGCCAGCAGTAAACATGGGACAGGGGTCTACAATGAGCAGTTCTTC.

The chain is built from TRBV5-6 and TRBJ1-4; 9 bases are shared with TRBD1. The CDR3 extends over 15 amino acids. After removal of 4 bases from V and 8 bases from J, the junction contained 9 bases not matched to a gene. The V gene's germline CDR1 is SGHDT and CDR2 YYEEEE. This CDR3 reads CASSNTGTGPEKLFF. Here the CDR3 DNA reads TGTGCCAGCAGCAATACCGGGACAGGGCCGGAAAAACTGTTTTTT.

The table lists this clonotype with a few counts. This rearrangement joins TRBV3-1 to TRBJ2-3; D remains ambiguous. This CDR3 spans 13 amino acids. The germline CDR1 and CDR2 sequences are LGHDT and YNNKEL (reference sequence). Trimming shortened V by 8 bases and J by 1 base, and 10 bases separated the two germline ends. CDR3 sequence (DNA): TGTGCCAGCTCGGTGGGCCGCACAGATACGCAGTATTTT. Its protein product is CASSVGRTDTQYF.

The V gene is TRBV20-1, the J gene TRBJ1-4, with D maybe TRBD1 (6 bases). V shed 6 bases and J shed 4 bases, with 15 bases lying between them. The CDR3 loop spans 14 amino acids. Germline V lookup: CDR1 DFQATT, CDR2 SNEGSKA (reference sequence). The DNA for the CDR3 is TGCAGTGCCAAACAGGGTTCAGATAATGAAAAACTGTTTTTT. Protein product: CSAKQGSDNEKLFF.

The chain couples TRBV19 to TRBJ1-2, with 11 nucleotides matching TRBD1. Looked up from germline, CDR1 is LNHDA and CDR2 is SQIVND (reference sequence). After removal of 4 bases from V and 3 bases from J, the junction contained 10 bases not matched to a gene. CDR3 length equals 17 residues. The CDR3 nucleotides are TGTGCCAGTAGTAGACGGACAGGGGGCACTATCGACTATGGCTACACCTTC. Translation: CASSRRTGGTIDYGYTF.

This sequence joins TRBV7-2 and TRBJ2-5; D unresolved. The CDR3 spans 15 residues. V shed 3 bases and J shed 0 bases, with 11 bases lying between them. Looked up from germline, CDR1 is SGHTA and CDR2 is FQGNSA. This CDR3 is CASSFLGLNQETQYF. In DNA, the CDR3 is TGTGCCAGCAGCTTTCTGGGCCTTAACCAAGAGACCCAGTACTTC.

The V gene is TRBV7-9, the J gene TRBJ2-3; 14 nucleotides align to TRBD2. V gave up 5 bases and J gave up 6 bases; unmatched junction bases: 10. The CDR3 extends over 17 amino acids. The germline V gene has CDR1 SEHNR and CDR2 FQNEAQ (reference sequence). CDR3 sequence (DNA): TGTGCCAGCAGCCAAAGACTAGCGGGGGGGACGGCGGATACGCAGTATTTT. Translated, it gives CASSQRLAGGTADTQYF.